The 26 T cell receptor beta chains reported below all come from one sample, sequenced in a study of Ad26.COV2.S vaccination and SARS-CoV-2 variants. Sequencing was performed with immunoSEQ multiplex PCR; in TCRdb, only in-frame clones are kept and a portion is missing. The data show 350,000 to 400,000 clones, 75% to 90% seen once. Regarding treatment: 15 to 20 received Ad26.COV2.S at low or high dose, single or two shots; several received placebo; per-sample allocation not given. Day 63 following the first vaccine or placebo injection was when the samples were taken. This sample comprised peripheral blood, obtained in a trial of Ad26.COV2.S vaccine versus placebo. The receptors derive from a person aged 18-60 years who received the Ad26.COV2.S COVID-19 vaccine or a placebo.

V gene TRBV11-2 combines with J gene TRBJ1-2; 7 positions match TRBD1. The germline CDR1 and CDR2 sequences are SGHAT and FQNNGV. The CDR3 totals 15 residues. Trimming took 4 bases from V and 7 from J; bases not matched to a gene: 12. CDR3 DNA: TGTGCCAGCAGCTCGGGACCGACAGGGTTTCTTGGCTACACCTTC. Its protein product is CASSSGPTGFLGYTF.

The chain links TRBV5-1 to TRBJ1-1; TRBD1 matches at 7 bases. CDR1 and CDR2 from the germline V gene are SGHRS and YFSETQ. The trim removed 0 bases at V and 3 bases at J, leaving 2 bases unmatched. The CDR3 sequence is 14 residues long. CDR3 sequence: CASSLEGADTEAFF. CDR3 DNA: TGCGCCAGCAGCTTGGAGGGGGCTGACACTGAAGCTTTCTTT.

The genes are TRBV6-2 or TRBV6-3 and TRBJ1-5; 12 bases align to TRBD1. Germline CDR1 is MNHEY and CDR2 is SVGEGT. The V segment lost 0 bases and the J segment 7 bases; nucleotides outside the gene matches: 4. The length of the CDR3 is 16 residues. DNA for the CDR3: TGTGCCAGCAGTTACTCGGGACAGGGGGCAGGACAGCCCCAGCATTTT. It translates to CASSYSGQGAGQPQHF.

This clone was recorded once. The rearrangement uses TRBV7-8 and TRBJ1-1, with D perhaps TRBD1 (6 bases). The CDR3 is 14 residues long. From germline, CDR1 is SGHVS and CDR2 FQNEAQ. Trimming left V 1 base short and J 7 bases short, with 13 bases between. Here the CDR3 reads CASSLEAGAVEAFF. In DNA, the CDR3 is TGTGCCAGCAGCTTAGAGGCGGGGGCCGTTGAAGCTTTCTTT.

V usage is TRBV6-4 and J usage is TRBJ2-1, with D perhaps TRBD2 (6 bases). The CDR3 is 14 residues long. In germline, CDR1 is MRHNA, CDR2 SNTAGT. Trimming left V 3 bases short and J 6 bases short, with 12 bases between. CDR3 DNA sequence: TGTGCCAGCAGTGATGGGACCGGGGGCAATGAGCAGTTCTTC. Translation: CASSDGTGGNEQFF.

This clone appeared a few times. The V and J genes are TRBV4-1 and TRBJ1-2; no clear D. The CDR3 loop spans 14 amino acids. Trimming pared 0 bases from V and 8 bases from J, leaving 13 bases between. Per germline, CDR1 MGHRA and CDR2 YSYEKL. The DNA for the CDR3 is TGCGCCAGCAGCCAAGAGGACCACCTAACCGGCTACACCTTC. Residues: CASSQEDHLTGYTF.

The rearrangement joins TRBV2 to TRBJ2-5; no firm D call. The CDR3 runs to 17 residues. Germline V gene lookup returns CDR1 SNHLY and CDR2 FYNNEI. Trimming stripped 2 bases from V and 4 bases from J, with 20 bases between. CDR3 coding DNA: TGTGCCAGCAGTGAACCGCGGATACTCTTCGAAACAGAGACCCAGTACTTC. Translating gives CASSEPRILFETETQYF.

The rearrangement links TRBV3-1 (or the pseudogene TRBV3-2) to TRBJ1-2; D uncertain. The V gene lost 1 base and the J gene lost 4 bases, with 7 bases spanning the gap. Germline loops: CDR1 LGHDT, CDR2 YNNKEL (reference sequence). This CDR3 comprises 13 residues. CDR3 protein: CASSQAGFYGYTF. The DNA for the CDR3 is TGTGCCAGCAGCCAAGCGGGTTTCTATGGCTACACCTTC.

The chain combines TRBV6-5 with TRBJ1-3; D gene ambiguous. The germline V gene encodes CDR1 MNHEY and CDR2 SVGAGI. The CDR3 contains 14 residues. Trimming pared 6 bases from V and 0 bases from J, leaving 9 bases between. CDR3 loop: CASSPGSSGNTIYF. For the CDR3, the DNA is TGTGCCAGCAGCCCAGGTTCCTCTGGAAACACCATATATTTT.

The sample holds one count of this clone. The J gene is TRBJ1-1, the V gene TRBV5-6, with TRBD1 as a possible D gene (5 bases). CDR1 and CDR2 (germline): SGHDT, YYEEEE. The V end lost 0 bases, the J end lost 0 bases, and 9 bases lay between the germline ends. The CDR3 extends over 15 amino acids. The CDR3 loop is CASSLGLGVNTEAFF. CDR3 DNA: TGTGCCAGCAGCTTGGGTCTAGGGGTGAACACTGAAGCTTTCTTT.

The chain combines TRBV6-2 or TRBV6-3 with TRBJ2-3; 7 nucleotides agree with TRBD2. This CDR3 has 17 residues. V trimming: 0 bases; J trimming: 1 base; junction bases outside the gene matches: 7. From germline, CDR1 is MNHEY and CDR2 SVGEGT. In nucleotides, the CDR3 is TGTGCCAGCAGTTACTCGACGGAACGGGGGGGCACAGATACGCAGTATTTT. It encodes CASSYSTERGGTDTQYF.

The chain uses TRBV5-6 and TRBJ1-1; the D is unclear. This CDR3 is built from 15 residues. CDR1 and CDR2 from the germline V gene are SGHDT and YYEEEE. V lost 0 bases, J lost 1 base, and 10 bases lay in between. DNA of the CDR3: TGTGCCAGCAGCTTGGACCCGCCAGGGAACACTGAAGCTTTCTTT. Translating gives CASSLDPPGNTEAFF.

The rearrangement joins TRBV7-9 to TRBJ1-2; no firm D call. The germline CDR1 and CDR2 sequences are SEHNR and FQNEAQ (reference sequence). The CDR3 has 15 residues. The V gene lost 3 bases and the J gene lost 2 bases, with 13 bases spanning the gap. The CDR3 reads CASSFLAGRNYGYTF. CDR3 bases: TGTGCCAGCAGCTTTTTGGCAGGACGGAACTATGGCTACACCTTC.

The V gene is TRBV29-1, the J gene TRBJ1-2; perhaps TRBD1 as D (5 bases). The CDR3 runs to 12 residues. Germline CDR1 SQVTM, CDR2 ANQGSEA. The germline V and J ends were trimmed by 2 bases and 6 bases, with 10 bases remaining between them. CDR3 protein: CSVEKRTNGYTF. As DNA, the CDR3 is TGCAGCGTTGAAAAAAGGACAAATGGCTACACCTTC.

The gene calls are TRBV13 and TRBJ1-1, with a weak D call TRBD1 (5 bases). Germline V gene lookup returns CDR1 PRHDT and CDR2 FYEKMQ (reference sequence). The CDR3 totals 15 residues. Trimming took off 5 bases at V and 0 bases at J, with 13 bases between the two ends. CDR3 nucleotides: TGTGCCAGCAGCCGACCGGGGCTTTTGAACACTGAAGCTTTCTTT. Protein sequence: CASSRPGLLNTEAFF.

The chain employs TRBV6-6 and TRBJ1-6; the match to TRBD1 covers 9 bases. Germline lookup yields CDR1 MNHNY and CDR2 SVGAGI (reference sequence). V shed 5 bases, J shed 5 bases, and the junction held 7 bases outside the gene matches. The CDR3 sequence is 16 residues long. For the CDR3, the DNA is TGTGCCAGCAGTCGATATGGACAGGGGCATAATTCACCCCTCCACTTT. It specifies CASSRYGQGHNSPLHF.

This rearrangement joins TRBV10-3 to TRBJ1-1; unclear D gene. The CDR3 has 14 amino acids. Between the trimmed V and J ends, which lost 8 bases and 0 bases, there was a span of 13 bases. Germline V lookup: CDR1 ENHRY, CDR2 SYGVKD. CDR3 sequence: CAIRSGLLNTEAFF. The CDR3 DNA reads TGTGCCATCCGATCGGGTCTTTTGAACACTGAAGCTTTCTTT.

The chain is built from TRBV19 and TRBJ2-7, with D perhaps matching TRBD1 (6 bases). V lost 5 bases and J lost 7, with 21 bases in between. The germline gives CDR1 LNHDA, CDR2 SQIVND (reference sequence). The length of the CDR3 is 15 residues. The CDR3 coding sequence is TGTGCCAGTAGTCTCGACGCGGACAGCCTACGGGAGCAGTACTTC. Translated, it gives CASSLDADSLREQYF.

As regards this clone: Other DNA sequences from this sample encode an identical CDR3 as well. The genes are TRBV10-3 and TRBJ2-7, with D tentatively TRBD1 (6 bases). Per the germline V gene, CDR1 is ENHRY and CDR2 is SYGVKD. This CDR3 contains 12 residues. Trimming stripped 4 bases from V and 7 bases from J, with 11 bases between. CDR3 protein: CAISGTGNEQYF. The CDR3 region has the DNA TGTGCCATCAGTGGCACAGGGAATGAGCAGTACTTC.

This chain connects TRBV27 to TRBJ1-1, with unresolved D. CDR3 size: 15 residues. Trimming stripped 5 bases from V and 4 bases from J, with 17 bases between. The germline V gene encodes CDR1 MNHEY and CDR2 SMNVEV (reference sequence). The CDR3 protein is CASSPRRMWGTEAFF. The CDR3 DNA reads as TGTGCCAGCAGTCCCCGACGGATGTGGGGCACTGAAGCTTTCTTT.

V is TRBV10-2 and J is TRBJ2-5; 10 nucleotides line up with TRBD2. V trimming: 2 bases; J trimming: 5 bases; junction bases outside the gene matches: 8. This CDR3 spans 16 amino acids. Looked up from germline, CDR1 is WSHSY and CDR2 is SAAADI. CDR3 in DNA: TGCGCCAGCAGTGAGCCGAGCGGGGGGGCCATCGAGACCCAGTACTTC. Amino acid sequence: CASSEPSGGAIETQYF.

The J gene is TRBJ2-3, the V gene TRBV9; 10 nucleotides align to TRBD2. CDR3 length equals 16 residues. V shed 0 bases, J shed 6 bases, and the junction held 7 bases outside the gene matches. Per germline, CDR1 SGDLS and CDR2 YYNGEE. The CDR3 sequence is CASSVGASGGLDTQYF. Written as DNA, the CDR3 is TGTGCCAGCAGCGTAGGGGCTAGCGGGGGTTTGGATACGCAGTATTTT.

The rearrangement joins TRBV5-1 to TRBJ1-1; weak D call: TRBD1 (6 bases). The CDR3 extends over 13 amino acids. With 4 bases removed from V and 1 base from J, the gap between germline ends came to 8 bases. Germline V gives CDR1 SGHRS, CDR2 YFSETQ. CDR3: CASSRDKNTEAFF. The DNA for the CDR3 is TGCGCCAGCAGCCGGGACAAGAACACTGAAGCTTTCTTT.

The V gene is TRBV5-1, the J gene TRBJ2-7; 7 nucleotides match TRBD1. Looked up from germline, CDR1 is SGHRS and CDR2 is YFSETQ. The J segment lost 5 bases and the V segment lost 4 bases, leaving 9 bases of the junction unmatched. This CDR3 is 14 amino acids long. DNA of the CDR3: TGCGCCAGCAGCCCTCGACAGGGTAGGCACGAGCAGTACTTC. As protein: CASSPRQGRHEQYF.

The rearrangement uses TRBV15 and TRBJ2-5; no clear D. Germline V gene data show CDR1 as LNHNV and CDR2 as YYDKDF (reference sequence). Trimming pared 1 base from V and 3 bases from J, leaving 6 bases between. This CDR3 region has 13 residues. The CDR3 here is CATSRGLEETQYF. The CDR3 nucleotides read TGTGCCACCAGCAGAGGCCTAGAAGAGACCCAGTACTTC.

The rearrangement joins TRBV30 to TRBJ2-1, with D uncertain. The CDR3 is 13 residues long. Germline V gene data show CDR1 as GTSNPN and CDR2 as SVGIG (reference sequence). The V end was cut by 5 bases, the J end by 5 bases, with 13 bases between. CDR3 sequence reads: CAWGYHRDNEQFF. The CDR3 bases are TGTGCCTGGGGGTATCACAGAGACAATGAGCAGTTCTTC.